The 14 T cell receptor beta chains in this list originate from one sample, sequenced in a study of cytomegalovirus exposure and HLA in healthy donors (TCRdb year 2017). The library was prepared using the immunoSEQ multiplex PCR assay. The multiplex PCR relied on a mix of 60 forward primers for TCR Vbeta segments and 13 reverse primers for TCR Jbeta segments. Here the immuneACCESS table is served through TCRdb, limited to in-frame sequences with V and J called. Missing clones are a known gap in these copies; in checked studies unresolved V genes cover under half, and the rest lacks a known reason. The table for this sample lists around 190,000 clones; 78% of them were counted only once. The top ten constitute about 3% of the sample. The specimen sequenced was PBMCs. Receptors were obtained from a female donor in good health and CMV-seronegative.

The chain couples TRBV15 to TRBJ2-1; no clear D gene. The CDR3 runs 18 residues. Trimming removed 0 bases from V and 0 bases from J, with 15 bases in between. Germline V CDR1 and CDR2: LNHNV, YYDKDF (reference sequence). CDR3: CATSRDPPGQSSYNEQFF. The CDR3 DNA reads TGTGCCACCAGCAGAGACCCCCCTGGCCAAAGCTCCTACAATGAGCAGTTCTTC.

This chain joins TRBV5-3 and TRBJ1-6, with a possible D match to TRBD1 (6 bases). TRBV5-3 is recorded as an ORF, its role being uncertain. The V gene lost 2 bases and the J gene lost 10 bases, with 19 bases spanning the gap. This CDR3 comprises 16 residues. The DNA for the CDR3 is TGTGCCAGAAGCTTTACGACCGGGACAAATCCCTCACCCCTCCACTTT. It translates to CARSFTTGTNPSPLHF.

The chain recombines TRBV15 with TRBJ2-3; TRBD1 matches 7 bases. The CDR3 consists of 15 residues. The germline V gene encodes CDR1 LNHNV and CDR2 YYDKDF (reference sequence). The J segment lost 6 bases and the V segment lost 0 bases, leaving 6 bases of the junction unmatched. CDR3 sequence reads: CATSRDLLQGDTQYF. Written as DNA, the CDR3 is TGTGCCACCAGCAGAGACCTACTACAGGGGGATACGCAGTATTTT.

The chain uses TRBV5-1 and TRBJ2-7; 7 bases map to TRBD2. J gave up 2 bases and V 0 bases, and 5 bases lay outside the gene matches. Germline CDR1 and CDR2: SGHRS and YFSETQ. CDR3 length: 15 amino acids. The CDR3 DNA reads TGCGCCAGCAGCTTGGTTGGGGGAGGGACCTACGAGCAGTACTTC. Residues: CASSLVGGGTYEQYF.

The chain is built from TRBV7-8 and TRBJ2-1; 11 bases agree with TRBD2. V gave up 5 bases and J gave up 8 bases; unmatched junction bases: 5. CDR3 size: 14 residues. Germline V gene data show CDR1 as SGHVS and CDR2 as FQNEAQ. The CDR3 here is CASSVSGRADEQFF. The CDR3 DNA reads TGTGCCAGCAGCGTTAGCGGGAGGGCCGATGAGCAGTTCTTC.

This clone came up once. The CDR3 DNA sequence: TGTGCCAGCAGCGTAGCCGGGACAGGCTATGGCTACACCTTC. It encodes CASSVAGTGYGYTF. J is TRBJ1-2 and V is TRBV9; the match to TRBD1 covers 8 bases. The CDR3 contains 14 residues. Germline CDR1 reads SGDLS; CDR2 reads YYNGEE. V was pared by 0 bases and J by 4 bases, with 2 bases of the junction left unmatched.

The chain combines TRBV9 with TRBJ2-1, with 8 bases aligning to TRBD1. This CDR3 region has 15 residues. Germline CDR1 SGDLS, CDR2 YYNGEE. J gave up 4 bases and V 9 bases, and 12 bases lay outside the gene matches. The CDR3 DNA reads as TGTGCCAACAGTTTGGACAGGGACGGATACAATGAGCAGTTCTTC. Translated, it gives CANSLDRDGYNEQFF.

CDR3 sequence reads: CASSPFGGGVEKLFF. The CDR3 coding sequence is TGCGCCAGCAGTCCCTTCGGGGGTGGCGTAGAAAAACTGTTTTTT. The chain employs TRBV4-1 and TRBJ1-4; TRBD1 is a possible D gene (5 bases). The V gene's germline CDR1 is MGHRA and CDR2 YSYEKL. The V end lost 6 bases, the J end lost 8 bases, and 19 bases lay between the germline ends. This CDR3 is 15 amino acids long.

V is TRBV9 and J is TRBJ2-3; D may be TRBD2 (6 bases). Germline V lookup: CDR1 SGDLS, CDR2 YYNGEE. The CDR3 covers 16 residues. V lost 1 base and J 2 bases, leaving 14 bases between the germline ends. CDR3 DNA sequence: TGTGCCAGCAGCGTATTCAACGGGGGTGCCACAGATACGCAGTATTTT. It codes for CASSVFNGGATDTQYF.

The V and J genes are TRBV4-2 and TRBJ1-6; D gene uncertain. The CDR3 totals 15 residues. V was cut by 2 bases and J by 7 bases, with 12 bases left in between. Germline CDR1 and CDR2: LGHNA and YNFKEQ. The CDR3, as DNA: TGTGCCAGCAGCCAAACGGAGGGCCAAAATTCACCCCTCCACTTT. This gives the protein CASSQTEGQNSPLHF.

The chain combines TRBV7-9 with TRBJ2-2, with D unresolved. The germline V gene encodes CDR1 SEHNR and CDR2 FQNEAQ (reference sequence). V lost 1 base and J lost 3, with 9 bases in between. The CDR3 extends over 15 amino acids. Here the CDR3 DNA reads TGTGCCAGCAGCTTAGTGCTGGGCTACACCGGGGAGCTGTTTTTT. This gives the protein CASSLVLGYTGELFF.

The V call is TRBV7-9, the J call TRBJ1-1; D gene unclear. The CDR3 is 14 residues long. The germline gives CDR1 SEHNR, CDR2 FQNEAQ (reference sequence). The V end lost 5 bases, the J end lost 4 bases, and 14 bases lay between the germline ends. This chain's CDR3 is CASSRDRPGTEAFF. CDR3 in DNA: TGTGCCAGCAGCCGTGATCGGCCGGGCACTGAAGCTTTCTTT.

The chain uses TRBV5-4 and TRBJ2-7, with 7 bases that match TRBD1. V gave up 9 bases and J gave up 0 bases; unmatched junction bases: 12. The CDR3 runs to 15 residues. Germline assignment: CDR1 SGHNT and CDR2 YYREEE (reference sequence). The CDR3 bases are TGTGCCACCTTTCGAGGGGGCCCCTTCTCCTACGAGCAGTACTTC. Translated: CATFRGGPFSYEQYF.

V is TRBV6-6 and J is TRBJ1-2; D is perhaps TRBD1 (6 bases). The germline CDR1 and CDR2 sequences are MNHNY and SVGAGI (reference sequence). CDR3 length: 14 amino acids. V was shortened by 8 bases and J by 4 bases, with 17 bases between the two germline ends. CDR3 residues: CASQQTGQPYGYTF. CDR3 coding DNA: TGTGCCAGCCAACAGACGGGACAACCCTATGGCTACACCTTC.